The text below deals with one T cell receptor (beta chain). The data stem from a study of OX40 agonist ivuxolimab in advanced cancers. The CDR3 spans 15 residues. CDR1 WSHSY and CDR2 SAAADI come from the germline V gene. V lost 2 bases to trimming and J lost 2 bases; unmatched junction nucleotides: 4. Assay: immunoSEQ multiplex PCR; the TCRdb copy retains only in-frame clones and omits some. The data hold approximately 100,000 clones, with about 90% observed a single time. The clonotype was recovered from an adult with an advanced solid tumor such as melanoma, head and neck, liver or kidney cancer. The specimen comprised CD4+ or CD8+ T cells sorted from blood, sampled in a trial of the OX40 agonist ivuxolimab. V is TRBV10-2 and J is TRBJ1-2, with 8 nucleotides matching TRBD1. CDR3 sequence: CASSEDGDRNYGYTF. The CDR3 DNA reads as TGCGCCAGCAGTGAGGATGGGGACAGGAACTATGGCTACACCTTC.